This T cell receptor (beta chain) was found in a study of T cell responses to AZD1222 COVID-19 vaccine. Across the study: Timing groups of about 4 and about 12 weeks for second doses were pooled.

Study observations and caveats: Spike was spanned by vaccine-associated CD4 TCRs, which were dominant at 160-218 and 743-854. Spike-specific TCR breadth and depth were elevated following two AZD1222 doses.

V was pared by 4 bases and J by 0 bases, with 10 bases of the junction left unmatched. CDR1 SEHNR and CDR2 FQNEAQ come from the germline V gene (reference sequence). There are 18 residues in the CDR3. With regard to this clone: Its antigen is not identified.

Using immunoSEQ multiplex PCR, the repertoire was profiled, and TCRdb retains in-frame clones only, with some absent. This table has about 120,000 clones, about 90% appearing once. The source material was peripheral blood, sampled on day 0 of AZD1222 vaccination. The sequence was collected from an adult in good health. V usage is TRBV7-9 and J usage is TRBJ2-3; 10 bases map to TRBD1. The CDR3: CASSSIRGTGVSTDTQYF. In nucleotides, the CDR3 is TGTGCCAGCAGCTCCATCCGCGGGACAGGGGTTAGCACAGATACGCAGTATTTT.